The 22 T cell receptor beta chains below all came from one sample that was sequenced in a study of blood T cell repertoires in COVID-19. Measured with immunoSEQ multiplex PCR; TCRdb has only the in-frame clones, and not every one. The profile covers 110,000 or so clones, with 85% to 90% appearing a single time and about 7.4% taken by the ten largest. Sequencing input: peripheral blood. The receptors were sampled from a man aged 70 or older who had recovered from COVID-19.

The sample holds a few counts of this clone. The rearrangement joins TRBV7-8 to TRBJ1-5, with 8 bases fitting TRBD1. V shed 5 bases and J 2 bases; nucleotides not matched to a gene: 5. This CDR3 has 15 residues. Germline V gene sequence: CDR1 SGHVS, CDR2 FQNEAQ. This CDR3 reads CASSNDRGGNQPQHF. CDR3 bases: TGTGCCAGCAGCAACGACAGGGGTGGCAATCAGCCCCAGCATTTT.

This chain links TRBV6-2 or TRBV6-3 with TRBJ2-2; D gene ambiguous. CDR1 is MNHEY and CDR2 is SVGEGT in the germline V gene. The CDR3 contains 19 residues. V was pared by 5 bases and J by 3 bases, with 25 bases between. CDR3 in amino acids: CASSDETLTIGLHTGELFF. CDR3 nucleotides: TGTGCCAGCAGTGACGAAACCTTAACTATTGGCCTTCACACCGGGGAGCTGTTTTTT.

The rearrangement joins TRBV2 to TRBJ2-2; the D gene is possibly TRBD2 (6 bases). Trimming removed 3 bases at V and 3 bases at J, with 11 bases between. The germline gives CDR1 SNHLY, CDR2 FYNNEI. The CDR3 has 15 residues. This chain's CDR3 is CASSDGTWDTGELFF. CDR3 DNA sequence: TGTGCCAGCAGTGACGGGACTTGGGACACCGGGGAGCTGTTTTTT.

In its sample, this clone was seen once. This chain connects TRBV11-2 to TRBJ1-2; D gene ambiguous. Trimming took off 5 bases at V and 0 bases at J, with 13 bases between the two ends. Germline CDR1 is SGHAT and CDR2 is FQNNGV. This CDR3 has 15 residues. The CDR3 is CASSLPGVANYGYTF. CDR3 in DNA: TGTGCCAGCAGCCTCCCAGGTGTAGCTAACTATGGCTACACCTTC.

V gene TRBV6-5 combines with J gene TRBJ2-4, with a tentative D call TRBD2 (5 bases). Deletions cut 0 bases from V and 6 bases from J, with 15 bases between. CDR3 length equals 16 residues. CDR1 is MNHEY and CDR2 is SVGAGI in the germline V gene. CDR3 coding DNA: TGTGCCAGCAGTTACTCGAGTAGAGCTAGCCGAAACATTCAGTACTTC. Translated, it gives CASSYSSRASRNIQYF.

The V call is TRBV4-3, the J call TRBJ1-5; no definite D call. Germline CDR1 is LGHNA and CDR2 is YSLEER. The CDR3 sequence is 15 residues long. Trimming left V 2 bases short and J 0 bases short, with 8 bases between. The CDR3 loop reads CASSQSQFSNQPQHF. As DNA, the CDR3 is TGCGCCAGCAGCCAAAGTCAGTTTAGCAATCAGCCCCAGCATTTT.

This rearrangement joins TRBV5-1 to TRBJ1-2; 12 bases agree with TRBD1. Per germline, CDR1 SGHRS and CDR2 YFSETQ. The junction had 9 bases not matched to a gene; V was cut back by 4 bases and J by 5 bases. The CDR3 is 16 amino acids. The CDR3 DNA is TGCGCCAGCAGCCCGGGCGGGACAGGGGGCGAGTATGGCTACACCTTC. It codes for CASSPGGTGGEYGYTF.

The chain uses TRBV5-4 and TRBJ2-3; D uncertain. The CDR3 sequence is 14 residues long. The V gene lost 4 bases and the J gene lost 0 bases, with 9 bases spanning the gap. Germline assignment: CDR1 SGHNT and CDR2 YYREEE (reference sequence). In nucleotides, the CDR3 is TGTGCCAGCAGCCCCCGACTGAGCACAGATACGCAGTATTTT. Translation: CASSPRLSTDTQYF. The full variable domain, completed using reference TRBV5-4 and TRBJ2-3, is ETGVTQSPTHLIKTRGQQVTLRCSSQSGHNTVSWYQQALGQGPQFIFQYYREEENGRGNFPPRFSGLQFPNYSSELNVNALELDDSALYLCASSPRLSTDTQYFGPGTRLTVL.

The chain combines TRBV5-1 with TRBJ1-2; the D gene is possibly TRBD1 (6 bases). The CDR3 has 14 amino acids. V was clipped by 0 bases and J by 5 bases, with 11 bases between them. CDR1 and CDR2 from the germline V gene are SGHRS and YFSETQ. The CDR3 nucleotides are TGCGCCAGCAGCTTGGATGGGGGCCTATATGGCTACACCTTC. Translated, it gives CASSLDGGLYGYTF. Combining the CDR3 with reference TRBV5-1 and TRBJ1-2 gives the whole variable domain KAGVTQTPRYLIKTRGQQVTLSCSPISGHRSVSWYQQTPGQGLQFLFEYFSETQRNKGNFPGRFSGRQFSNSRSEMNVSTLELGDSALYLCASSLDGGLYGYTFGSGTRLTVV.

A remark on this clone: At one end, the junction sequence differs from germline, possibly due to a read error. J is TRBJ2-1 and V is TRBV6-5; 7 nucleotides match TRBD2. CDR1 is MNHEY, CDR2 SVGAGI, per germline. The CDR3 is 15 amino acids. The CDR3 nucleotides are TGTGCCAGCGAGCCTGAGACTAGCTCCTTCAATGAGCAGTTCTTC. Its translation is CASEPETSSFNEQFF.

V usage is TRBV7-2 and J usage is TRBJ2-5; 7 nucleotides match TRBD2. The CDR3 loop spans 17 amino acids. V lost 1 base and J lost 1; bases outside the gene matches: 9. Germline V CDR1 and CDR2: SGHTA, FQGNSA. The CDR3 protein is CASSLERSSGLQETQYF. The CDR3 DNA follows: TGTGCCAGCAGCTTAGAGAGGTCTAGCGGCCTCCAAGAGACCCAGTACTTC.

This sequence joins TRBV11-2 and TRBJ2-3, with 8 bases that match TRBD2. The CDR3 spans 16 residues. Germline CDR1 reads SGHAT; CDR2 reads FQNNGV. V lost 1 base to trimming and J lost 6 bases; unmatched junction nucleotides: 9. The CDR3: CASSLGTSGSMDTQYF. CDR3 nucleotides: TGTGCCAGCAGCTTAGGTACTAGCGGCTCGATGGATACGCAGTATTTT.

The chain recombines TRBV7-9 with TRBJ2-1; 7 nucleotides agree with TRBD1. CDR1 SEHNR and CDR2 FQNEAQ come from the germline V gene (reference sequence). The CDR3 is 16 amino acids. With V trimmed by 6 bases and J by 6 bases, 14 bases remained unmatched. CDR3 protein: CASRPISSTGSNEQFF. DNA for the CDR3: TGTGCCAGCAGGCCCATATCATCGACAGGGAGCAATGAGCAGTTCTTC.

The rearrangement links TRBV6-1 to TRBJ1-6; the D is unclear. CDR1 MNHNS and CDR2 SASEGT come from the germline V gene. This CDR3 is built from 14 residues. Trimming cost V 3 bases and J 7 bases, with 10 bases left between them. The CDR3 DNA is TGTGCCAGCAGTGAGGCGGGGAACAATTCACCCCTCCACTTT. It specifies CASSEAGNNSPLHF.

The V and J genes are TRBV4-2 and TRBJ1-1; the D is unclear. The V end lost 4 bases, the J end lost 0 bases, and 21 bases lay between the germline ends. The CDR3 loop spans 18 amino acids. Germline-derived CDR1 and CDR2 are LGHNA and YNFKEQ. For the CDR3, the DNA is TGTGCCAGCAGCCCAGCGGGGAGGGTAAGGTTCATGAACACTGAAGCTTTCTTT. Protein: CASSPAGRVRFMNTEAFF.

V and J are TRBV7-9 and TRBJ1-4, with D maybe TRBD1 (5 bases). CDR1 SEHNR and CDR2 FQNEAQ come from the germline V gene (reference sequence). V was clipped by 5 bases and J by 8 bases, with 18 bases between them. The CDR3 covers 15 residues. The CDR3 sequence: CASSPTGRGGEKLFF. CDR3 DNA sequence: TGTGCCAGCAGCCCGACGGGTAGGGGTGGCGAAAAACTGTTTTTT.

A few counts support this clone. The CDR3 DNA reads as TGTGCCAGTAGCCGGGACAGGGTATCAACTAATGAAAAACTGTTTTTT. Translated: CASSRDRVSTNEKLFF. This chain joins TRBV19 and TRBJ1-4; 9 bases map to TRBD1. Trimming removed 6 bases from V and 0 bases from J; junction bases left unmatched: 5. The germline V gene encodes CDR1 LNHDA and CDR2 SQIVND (reference sequence). The CDR3 extends over 16 amino acids.

The chain has TRBV24-1 and TRBJ1-2, with no clear D. Germline V gene data show CDR1 as KGHDR and CDR2 as SFDVKD. V lost 9 bases and J 0 bases, leaving 10 bases between the germline ends. The CDR3 is 13 residues long. DNA for the CDR3: TGTGCCACCTCCAGACACCCTAACTATGGCTACACCTTC. It codes for CATSRHPNYGYTF.

The chain carries TRBV11-2 and TRBJ2-5, with TRBD2 matching over 8 bases. The J segment lost 4 bases and the V segment lost 2 bases, leaving 18 bases of the junction unmatched. The germline CDR1 and CDR2 sequences are SGHAT and FQNNGV. This CDR3 is built from 19 residues. DNA of the CDR3: TGTGCCAGCAGCTTATACACCACCCGGGGGGGCTATGAGTTAGAGACCCAGTACTTC. It codes for CASSLYTTRGGYELETQYF. The variable domain in full, with the rest retrieved from reference TRBV11-2 and TRBJ2-5, is EAGVAQSPRYKIIEKRQSVAFWCNPISGHATLYWYQQILGQGPKLLIQFQNNGVVDDSQLPKDRFSAERLKGVDSTLKIQPAKLEDSAVYLCASSLYTTRGGYELETQYFGPGTRLLVL.

This chain uses TRBV5-1 with TRBJ2-7; D is perhaps TRBD2 (5 bases). The CDR3 length is 14 residues. Trimming left V 0 bases short and J 5 bases short, with 12 bases between. Germline CDR1 reads SGHRS; CDR2 reads YFSETQ. CDR3 sequence reads: CASSLGEFWDEQYF. CDR3 DNA sequence: TGCGCCAGCAGCTTGGGGGAGTTCTGGGACGAGCAGTACTTC.

The rearrangement joins TRBV6-2 or TRBV6-3 to TRBJ1-2; TRBD1 agrees at 9 bases. V lost 6 bases to trimming and J lost 0 bases; unmatched junction nucleotides: 11. Germline V gives CDR1 MNHEY, CDR2 SVGEGT. The CDR3 extends over 17 amino acids. The CDR3 sequence: CASSPGQGLFTNYGYTF. In DNA, the CDR3 is TGTGCCAGCAGCCCTGGACAGGGGCTATTCACTAACTATGGCTACACCTTC.

The chain carries TRBV19 and TRBJ2-1; 10 bases line up with TRBD2. V was clipped by 6 bases and J by 6 bases; unmatched bases: 14. The length of the CDR3 is 17 residues. Germline CDR1 reads LNHDA; CDR2 reads SQIVND (reference sequence). The CDR3 DNA is TGTGCCAGTAGGAACTTACGAACTAGCGGGGAGGGCAATGAGCAGTTCTTC. Residues: CASRNLRTSGEGNEQFF.